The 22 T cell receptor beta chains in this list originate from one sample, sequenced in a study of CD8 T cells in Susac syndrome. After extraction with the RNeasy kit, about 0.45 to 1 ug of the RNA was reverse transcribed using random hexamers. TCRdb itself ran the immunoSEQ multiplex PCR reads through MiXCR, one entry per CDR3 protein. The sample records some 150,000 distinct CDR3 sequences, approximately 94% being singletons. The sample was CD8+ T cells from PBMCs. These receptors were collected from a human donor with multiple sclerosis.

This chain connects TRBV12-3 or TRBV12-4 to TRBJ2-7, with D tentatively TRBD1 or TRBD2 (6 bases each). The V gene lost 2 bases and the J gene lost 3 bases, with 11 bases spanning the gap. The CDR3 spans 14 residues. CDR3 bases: TGTGCCAGCAGTTTATCCGAGGGGGGCTACGAGCAGTACTTC. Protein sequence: CASSLSEGGYEQYF.

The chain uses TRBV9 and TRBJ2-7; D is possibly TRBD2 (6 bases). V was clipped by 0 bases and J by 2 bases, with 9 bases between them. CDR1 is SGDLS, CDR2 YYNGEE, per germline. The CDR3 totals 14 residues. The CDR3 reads CASSVGAGTYEQYF. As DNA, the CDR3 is TGTGCCAGCAGCGTAGGTGCGGGAACCTACGAGCAGTACTTC.

The CDR3 reads CATRTGNQPQHF. CDR3 DNA sequence: TGTGCCACCCGGACAGGGAATCAGCCCCAGCATTTT. The chain uses TRBV19 and TRBJ1-5; the match to TRBD1 covers 8 bases. The V segment lost 10 bases and the J segment 4 bases; nucleotides outside the gene matches: 3. Germline assignment: CDR1 LNHDA and CDR2 SQIVND (reference sequence). The CDR3 contains 12 residues.

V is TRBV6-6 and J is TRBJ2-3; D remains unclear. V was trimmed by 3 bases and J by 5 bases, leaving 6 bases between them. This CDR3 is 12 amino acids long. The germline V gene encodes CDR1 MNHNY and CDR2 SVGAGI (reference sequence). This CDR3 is CASSYTRDTQYF. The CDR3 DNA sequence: TGTGCCAGCAGTTATACGAGAGATACGCAGTATTTT.

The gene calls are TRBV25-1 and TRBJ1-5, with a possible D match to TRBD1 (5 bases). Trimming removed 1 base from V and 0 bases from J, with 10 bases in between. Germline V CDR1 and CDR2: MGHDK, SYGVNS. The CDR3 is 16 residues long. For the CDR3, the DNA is TGTGCCAGCAGTGAATTCGGGACGGATAGCAATCAGCCCCAGCATTTT. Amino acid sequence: CASSEFGTDSNQPQHF.

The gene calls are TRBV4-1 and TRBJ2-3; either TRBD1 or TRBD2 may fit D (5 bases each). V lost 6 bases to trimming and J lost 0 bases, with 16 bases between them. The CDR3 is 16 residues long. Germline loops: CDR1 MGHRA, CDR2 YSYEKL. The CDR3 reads CASRPIVGESTDTQYF. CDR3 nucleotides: TGCGCCAGCAGGCCGATAGTGGGGGAAAGCACAGATACGCAGTATTTT.

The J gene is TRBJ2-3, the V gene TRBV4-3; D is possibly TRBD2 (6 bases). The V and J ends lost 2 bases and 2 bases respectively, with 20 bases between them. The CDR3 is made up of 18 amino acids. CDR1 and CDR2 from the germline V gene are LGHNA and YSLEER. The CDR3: CASSQLPLGGGNTDTQYF. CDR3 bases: TGCGCCAGCAGCCAACTACCCCTAGGAGGAGGGAACACAGATACGCAGTATTTT.

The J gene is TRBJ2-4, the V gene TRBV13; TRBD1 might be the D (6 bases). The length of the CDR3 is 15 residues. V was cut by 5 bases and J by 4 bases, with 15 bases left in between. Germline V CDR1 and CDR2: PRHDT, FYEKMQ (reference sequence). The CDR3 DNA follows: TGTGCCAGCAGCCTACAGGGAGTGGGGAAAAACATTCAGTACTTC. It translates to CASSLQGVGKNIQYF.

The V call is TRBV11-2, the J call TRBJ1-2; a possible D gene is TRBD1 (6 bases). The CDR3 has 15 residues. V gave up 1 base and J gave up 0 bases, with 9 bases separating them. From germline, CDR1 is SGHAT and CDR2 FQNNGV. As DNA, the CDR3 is TGTGCCAGCAGCTTAGGGGGGCTTACTAACTATGGCTACACCTTC. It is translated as CASSLGGLTNYGYTF.

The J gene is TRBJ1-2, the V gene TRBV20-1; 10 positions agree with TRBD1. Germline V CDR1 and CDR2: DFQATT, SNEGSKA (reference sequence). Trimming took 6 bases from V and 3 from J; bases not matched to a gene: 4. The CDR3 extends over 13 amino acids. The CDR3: CSANDRGHYGYTF. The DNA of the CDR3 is TGCAGTGCCAATGACAGGGGGCACTATGGCTACACCTTC.

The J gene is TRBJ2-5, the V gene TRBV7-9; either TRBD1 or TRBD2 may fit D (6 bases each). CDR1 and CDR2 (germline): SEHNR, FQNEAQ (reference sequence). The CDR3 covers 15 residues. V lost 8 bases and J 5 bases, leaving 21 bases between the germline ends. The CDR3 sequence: CASRGGGPNPETQYF. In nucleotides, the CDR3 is TGTGCCAGCCGAGGAGGGGGGCCCAACCCCGAGACCCAGTACTTC.

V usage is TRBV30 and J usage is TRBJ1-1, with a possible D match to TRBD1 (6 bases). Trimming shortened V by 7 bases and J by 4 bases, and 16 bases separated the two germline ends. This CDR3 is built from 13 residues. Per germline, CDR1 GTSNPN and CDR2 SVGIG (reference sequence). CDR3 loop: CASIQGVLTEAFF. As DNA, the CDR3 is TGTGCCTCAATACAGGGTGTTCTCACTGAAGCTTTCTTT.

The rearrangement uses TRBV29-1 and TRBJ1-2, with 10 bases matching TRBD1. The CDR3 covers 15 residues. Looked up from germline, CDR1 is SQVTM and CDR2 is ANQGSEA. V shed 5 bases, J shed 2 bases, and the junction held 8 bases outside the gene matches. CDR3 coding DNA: TGCAGCGTTTTACCGGGACAGGGGTTGAACTATGGCTACACCTTC. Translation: CSVLPGQGLNYGYTF.

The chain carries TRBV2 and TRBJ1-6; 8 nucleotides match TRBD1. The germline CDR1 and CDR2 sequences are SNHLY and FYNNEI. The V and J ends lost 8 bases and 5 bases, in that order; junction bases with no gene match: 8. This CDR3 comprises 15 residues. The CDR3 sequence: CASRMGTGNNSPLHF. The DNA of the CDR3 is TGTGCCAGCCGAATGGGGACAGGCAATAATTCACCCCTCCACTTT. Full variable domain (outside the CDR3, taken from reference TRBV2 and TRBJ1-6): EPEVTQTPSHQVTQMGQEVILRCVPISNHLYFYWYRQILGQKVEFLVSFYNNEISEKSEIFDDQFSVERPDGSNFTLKIRSTKLEDSAMYFCASRMGTGNNSPLHFGNGTRLTVT.

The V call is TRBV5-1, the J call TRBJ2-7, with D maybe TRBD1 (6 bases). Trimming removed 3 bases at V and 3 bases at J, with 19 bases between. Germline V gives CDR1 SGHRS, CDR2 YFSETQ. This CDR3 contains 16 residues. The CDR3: CASSSEGTGPLYEQYF. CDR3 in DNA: TGCGCCAGCAGCTCGGAAGGAACAGGGCCTCTCTACGAGCAGTACTTC.

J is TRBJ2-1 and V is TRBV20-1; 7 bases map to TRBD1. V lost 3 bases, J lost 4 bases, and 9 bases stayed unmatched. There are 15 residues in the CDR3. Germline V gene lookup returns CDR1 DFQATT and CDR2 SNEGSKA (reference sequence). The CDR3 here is CSASDRVYGYNEQFF. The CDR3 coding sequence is TGCAGTGCTAGCGACAGGGTCTATGGATACAATGAGCAGTTCTTC.

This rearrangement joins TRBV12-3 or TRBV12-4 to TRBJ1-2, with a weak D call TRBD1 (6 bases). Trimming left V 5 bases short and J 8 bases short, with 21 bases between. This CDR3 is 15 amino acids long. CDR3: CASSPGQIGRVGYTF. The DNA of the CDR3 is TGTGCCAGCAGTCCAGGACAGATTGGGAGAGTCGGCTACACCTTC.

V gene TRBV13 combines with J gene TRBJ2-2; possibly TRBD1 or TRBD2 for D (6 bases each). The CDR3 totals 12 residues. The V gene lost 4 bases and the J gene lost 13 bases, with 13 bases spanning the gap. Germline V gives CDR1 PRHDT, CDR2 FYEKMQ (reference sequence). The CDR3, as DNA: TGTGCCAGCAGCTCCGGGGGCTTGAGGCTGTTTTTT. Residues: CASSSGGLRLFF.

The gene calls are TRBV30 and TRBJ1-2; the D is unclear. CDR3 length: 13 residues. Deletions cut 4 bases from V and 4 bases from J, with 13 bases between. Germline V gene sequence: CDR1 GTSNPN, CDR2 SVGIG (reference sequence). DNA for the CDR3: TGTGCCTGGATTGTGGGGTTCGCCTATGGCTACACCTTC. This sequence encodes CAWIVGFAYGYTF.

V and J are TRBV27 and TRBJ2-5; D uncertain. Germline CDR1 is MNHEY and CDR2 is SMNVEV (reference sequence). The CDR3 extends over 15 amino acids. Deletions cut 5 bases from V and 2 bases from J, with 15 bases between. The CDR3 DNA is TGTGCCAGCAGTGTCCTAGGACGGATTCAAGAGACCCAGTACTTC. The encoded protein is CASSVLGRIQETQYF.

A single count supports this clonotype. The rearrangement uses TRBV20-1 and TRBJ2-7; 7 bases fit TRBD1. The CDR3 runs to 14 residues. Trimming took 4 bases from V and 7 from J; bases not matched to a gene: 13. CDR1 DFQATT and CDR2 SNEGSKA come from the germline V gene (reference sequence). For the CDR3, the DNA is TGCAGTGCTAAACCCGGGACAGCGACAGGGGAGCAGTACTTC. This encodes CSAKPGTATGEQYF.

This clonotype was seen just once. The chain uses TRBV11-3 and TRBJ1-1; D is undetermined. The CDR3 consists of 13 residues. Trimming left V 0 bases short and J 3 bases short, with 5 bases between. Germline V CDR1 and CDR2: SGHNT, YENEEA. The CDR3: CASSLDPDTEAFF. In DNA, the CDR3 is TGTGCCAGCAGCTTAGATCCGGACACTGAAGCTTTCTTT. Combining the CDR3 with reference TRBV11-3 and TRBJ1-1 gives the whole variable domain EAGVVQSPRYKIIEKKQPVAFWCNPISGHNTLYWYLQNLGQGPELLIRYENEEAVDDSQLPKDRFSAERLKGVDSTLKIQPAELGDSAVYLCASSLDPDTEAFFGQGTRLTVV.